Described below is a single T cell receptor (beta chain) sequence and its context. Germline V lookup: CDR1 MNHEY, CDR2 SMNVEV (reference sequence). V lost 4 bases and J lost 5, with 12 bases in between. The CDR3 is 15 residues long. The sample originates from a study of blood T cell repertoires in COVID-19. Overall study: Researchers got acute and convalescent COVID-19 samples from the United States, Italy and Spain. T cells, B-cell-depleted T cells, or PBMCs provided the cDNA or gDNA that served as material.

Original processing methods: Reference gene primers were amplified, and this amplification served to estimate nucleated cell counts. TCRdb's copy holds only in-frame clones and misses some; the assay was immunoSEQ multiplex PCR. V, J and clone size were drawn from that table, and D and trimming were deduced from the DNA. The sample contains roughly 59,000 clones, approximately 78% of which appear only once. The chain links TRBV27 to TRBJ1-6; a possible D gene is TRBD1 (5 bases). The sequence derives from a man aged 80 or over with acute or convalescent COVID-19. The specimen was peripheral blood. The CDR3 coding sequence is TGTGCCAGCAGTTCCGCGGGACGCAATAATTCACCCCTCCACTTT. This sequence encodes CASSSAGRNNSPLHF.